This T cell receptor (beta chain) was identified during a study of Ad26.COV2.S vaccination and SARS-CoV-2 variants. This clone was picked up many times. The CDR3 loop spans 11 amino acids. Trimming took off 2 bases at V and 7 bases at J, with 3 bases between the two ends. The germline CDR1 and CDR2 sequences are SEHNR and FQNEAQ (reference sequence). The data were produced by immunoSEQ multiplex PCR, yet TCRdb's version contains in-frame clones alone and is incomplete. The table has approximately 350,000 clones, 83% seen once. The treatment: some 19 received Ad26.COV2.S at low or high dose, single or two shots; five or six received placebo; per-sample allocation not given. Vaccine and placebo recipients were sampled on day 63 after the first injection.

The sample was peripheral blood, taken in a trial of Ad26.COV2.S vaccine versus placebo. The origin of this receptor is a person between 18 and 60 years old who received the Ad26.COV2.S COVID-19 vaccine or a placebo. The V call is TRBV7-9, the J call TRBJ2-1; D is unclear. CDR3 sequence: CASSLKNEQFF. In DNA form, the CDR3 reads TGTGCCAGCAGCTTAAAGAATGAGCAGTTCTTC.